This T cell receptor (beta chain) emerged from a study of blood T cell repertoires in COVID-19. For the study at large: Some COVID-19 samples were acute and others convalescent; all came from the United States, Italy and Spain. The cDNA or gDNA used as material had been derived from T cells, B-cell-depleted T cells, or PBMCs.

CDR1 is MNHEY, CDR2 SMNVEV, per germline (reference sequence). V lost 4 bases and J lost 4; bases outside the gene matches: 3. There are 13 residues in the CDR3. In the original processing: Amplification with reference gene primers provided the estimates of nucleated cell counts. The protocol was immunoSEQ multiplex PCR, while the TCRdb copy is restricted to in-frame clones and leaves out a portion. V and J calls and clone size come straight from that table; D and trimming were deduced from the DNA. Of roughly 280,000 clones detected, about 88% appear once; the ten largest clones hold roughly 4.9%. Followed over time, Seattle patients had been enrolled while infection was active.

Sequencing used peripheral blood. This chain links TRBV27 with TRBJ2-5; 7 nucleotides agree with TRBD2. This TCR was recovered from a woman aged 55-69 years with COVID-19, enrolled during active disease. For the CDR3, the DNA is TGTGCCAGCAGTTCCGGGACTATAGAGACCCAGTACTTC. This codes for CASSSGTIETQYF.